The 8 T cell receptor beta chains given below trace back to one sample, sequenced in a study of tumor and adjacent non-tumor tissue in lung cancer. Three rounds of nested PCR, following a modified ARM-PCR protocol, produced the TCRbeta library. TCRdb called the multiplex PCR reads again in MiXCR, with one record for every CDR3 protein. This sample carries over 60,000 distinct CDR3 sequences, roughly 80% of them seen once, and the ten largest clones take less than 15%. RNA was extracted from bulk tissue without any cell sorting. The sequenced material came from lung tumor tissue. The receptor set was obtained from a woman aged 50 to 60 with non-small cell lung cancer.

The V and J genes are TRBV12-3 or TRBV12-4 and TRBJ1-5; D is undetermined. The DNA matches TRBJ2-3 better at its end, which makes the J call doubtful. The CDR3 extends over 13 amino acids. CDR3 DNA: TGTGCCAGCAGTTTGAGTCCATGGCCGCCCCAGTATTTT. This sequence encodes CASSLSPWPPQYF.

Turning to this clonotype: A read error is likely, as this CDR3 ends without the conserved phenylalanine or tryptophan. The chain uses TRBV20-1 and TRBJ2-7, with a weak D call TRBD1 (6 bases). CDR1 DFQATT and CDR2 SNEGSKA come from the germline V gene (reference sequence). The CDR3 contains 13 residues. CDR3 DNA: TGCAATGCTAGGGAGAGCAGGGGCCGCGAGCAGTACCTC. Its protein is CNARESRGREQYL.

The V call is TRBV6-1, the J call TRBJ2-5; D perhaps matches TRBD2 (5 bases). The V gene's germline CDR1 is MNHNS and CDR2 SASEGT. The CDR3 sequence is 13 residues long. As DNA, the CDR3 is TGTACCATCAGTGAAATACGGGCGGGGACCCAGTACTTC. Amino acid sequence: CTISEIRAGTQYF.

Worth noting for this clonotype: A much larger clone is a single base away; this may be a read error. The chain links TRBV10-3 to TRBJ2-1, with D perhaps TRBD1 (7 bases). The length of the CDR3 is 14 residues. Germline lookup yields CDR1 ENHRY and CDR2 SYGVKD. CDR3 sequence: CVIGRGQHTNEQFF. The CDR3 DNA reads TGTGTCATAGGGCGGGGACAGCATACCAATGAGCAGTTCTTC.

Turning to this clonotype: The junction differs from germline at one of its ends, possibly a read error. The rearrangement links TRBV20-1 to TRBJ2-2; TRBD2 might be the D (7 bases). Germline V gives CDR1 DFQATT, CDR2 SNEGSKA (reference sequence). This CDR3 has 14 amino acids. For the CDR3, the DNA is TGCAGTGCTAGGGGGGCGGGAGTCCACGGGGAGCTGATTTTT. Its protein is CSARGAGVHGELIF.

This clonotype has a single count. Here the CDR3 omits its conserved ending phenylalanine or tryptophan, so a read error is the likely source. The CDR3 region is CSASSRDSNGKLFY. The CDR3 DNA reads TGCAGCGCAAGCTCCCGGGACAGTAATGGAAAACTGTTTTAT. V and J are TRBV29-1 and TRBJ1-4; 7 bases map to TRBD1. The germline CDR1 and CDR2 sequences are SQVTM and ANQGSEA. The CDR3 covers 14 residues.

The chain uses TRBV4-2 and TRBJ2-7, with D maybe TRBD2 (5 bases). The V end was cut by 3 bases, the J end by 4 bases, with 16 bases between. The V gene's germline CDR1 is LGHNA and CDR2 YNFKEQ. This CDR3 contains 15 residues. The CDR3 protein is CASSHEEEAGYEQYF. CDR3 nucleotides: TGTGCCAGCAGCCATGAAGAGGAGGCTGGTTACGAGCAGTACTTC.

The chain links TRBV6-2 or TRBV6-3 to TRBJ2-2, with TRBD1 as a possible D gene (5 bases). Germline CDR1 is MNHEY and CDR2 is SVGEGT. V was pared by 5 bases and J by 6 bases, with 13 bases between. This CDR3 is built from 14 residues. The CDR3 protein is CASSLDSHAGELFF. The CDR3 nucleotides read TGTGCCAGCAGTCTAGACAGTCACGCCGGGGAGCTGTTTTTT.